This is a list of T cell receptor beta chains from one sample in a study of STAT5B mutations in CD4+ large granular lymphocyte leukemia. Some clones are missing from TCRdb's copy, which holds only in-frame ones; the method was immunoSEQ multiplex PCR. The sample yields around 30,000 clones, under 80% seen once. Specimen: CD4+ T cells from blood buffy coats. The receptors here all came from a human donor in good health. The CDR3 runs from the conserved cysteine through the conserved F or W. The order of the fields is clone size, J gene, D gene, V gene, CDR3 DNA, CDR3 protein. D genes are given only for firm matches. Clone size is given for some rows only: seen once, a few or many times, or a class if the clone is expanded.

size: NA; J: TRBJ2-5; D: NA; V: TRBV30; DNA: TGTGCCTGGAGTGTACGAAATTACCAAGAGACCCAGTACTTC; CDR3: CAWSVRNYQETQYF
size: NA; J: TRBJ2-1; D: TRBD2; V: TRBV30; DNA: TGTGCCTGGAGCCCGACCGGGACTAGCGGGGGGGACTACAATGAGCAGTTCTTC; CDR3: CAWSPTGTSGGDYNEQFF
size: NA; J: TRBJ2-7; D: NA; V: TRBV10-3; DNA: TGTGCCATCAGTGCCCTCGAACAGGATTACGAGCAGTACTTC; CDR3: CAISALEQDYEQYF
size: NA; J: TRBJ2-7; D: NA; V: TRBV19; DNA: TGTGCCAGTAGTAAAGCGGGACAGGCTTTCTACGAGCAGTACTTC; CDR3: CASSKAGQAFYEQYF
size: NA; J: TRBJ1-4; D: NA; V: TRBV25-1; DNA: TGTGCCAGCAGTGACATGACAGGAATTAATGAAAAACTGTTTTTT; CDR3: CASSDMTGINEKLFF
size: NA; J: TRBJ2-3; D: TRBD2; V: TRBV6-4; DNA: TGTGCCAGCAGCATAGCGGGCAGCACAGATACGCAGTATTTT; CDR3: CASSIAGSTDTQYF
size: NA; J: TRBJ1-4; D: NA; V: TRBV5-6; DNA: TGTGCCAGCAGCTTGTCTCGGGCAGTTCGGGAAAAACTGTTTTTT; CDR3: CASSLSRAVREKLFF
size: NA; J: TRBJ1-4; D: NA; V: TRBV15; DNA: TGTGCCACCAGCAAGCCCGGACAGCCAACTAATGAAAAACTGTTTTTT; CDR3: CATSKPGQPTNEKLFF
size: once; J: TRBJ2-3; D: TRBD2; V: TRBV7-9; DNA: TGTGCCAGCAGCCGTACTACTAGCGGGAGGGCTTCAGATACGCAGTATTTT; CDR3: CASSRTTSGRASDTQYF
size: NA; J: TRBJ2-7; D: TRBD1; V: TRBV18; DNA: TGTGCCAGCTTACAGGGGACGGGGTACTGGGGGAACTCCTACGAGCAGTACTTC; CDR3: CASLQGTGYWGNSYEQYF
size: NA; J: TRBJ1-6; D: NA; V: TRBV6-6; DNA: TGTGCCAGCAGTTACTCGACATCGTCCTATAATTCACCCCTCCACTTT; CDR3: CASSYSTSSYNSPLHF
size: once; J: TRBJ2-3; D: NA; V: TRBV2; DNA: TGTGCCGGACGGGGTTCTAGCACAGATACGCAGTATTTT; CDR3: CAGRGSSTDTQYF
size: NA; J: TRBJ2-1; D: TRBD2; V: TRBV5-4; DNA: TGTGCCAGCAGCGCCAGACTAGCGGGGAACTCCTACAATGAGCAGTTCTTC; CDR3: CASSARLAGNSYNEQFF
size: NA; J: TRBJ2-7; D: NA; V: TRBV30; DNA: TGTGCCTGGAGTCCACGTCACCACGAGCAGTACTTC; CDR3: CAWSPRHHEQYF
size: NA; J: TRBJ2-7; D: TRBD1; V: TRBV5-6; DNA: TGTGCCAGCAGCGCGGGACAGGGGTCCCACGAGCAGTACTTC; CDR3: CASSAGQGSHEQYF
size: NA; J: TRBJ2-7; D: NA; V: TRBV9; DNA: TGTGCCAGCAGCGTAGGGGTCGGCTACGAGCAGTACTTC; CDR3: CASSVGVGYEQYF
size: NA; J: TRBJ2-7; D: TRBD1; V: TRBV10-3; DNA: TGTGCCATCAGCCTCCAAAGAACAGGGGAAAGGGAGCAGTACTTC; CDR3: CAISLQRTGEREQYF
size: NA; J: TRBJ2-1; D: NA; V: TRBV29-1; DNA: TGCAGCGTTGAACAGCGGTTGGCCTACAATGAGCAGTTCTTC; CDR3: CSVEQRLAYNEQFF
size: NA; J: TRBJ2-1; D: TRBD2; V: TRBV29-1; DNA: TGCAGCGTTAGTCTAGCGGGAGAGCAGTTCTTC; CDR3: CSVSLAGEQFF
size: few; J: TRBJ1-1; D: TRBD1; V: TRBV25-1; DNA: TGTGCCAGCAGTGACAGGGGGCTTAACACTGAAGCTTTCTTT; CDR3: CASSDRGLNTEAFF
size: NA; J: TRBJ2-1; D: TRBD2; V: TRBV6-1; DNA: TGTGCCAGTGACCGGGACTACTACAATGAGCAGTTCTTC; CDR3: CASDRDYYNEQFF
size: once; J: TRBJ1-6; D: TRBD1; V: TRBV14; DNA: TGTGCCAGCAGCGGATGGGACAGGGGATCACCCCTCCACTTT; CDR3: CASSGWDRGSPLHF
size: once; J: TRBJ2-7; D: NA; V: TRBV5-4; DNA: TGTGCCAGCAGCTTGGGGACCCGAACCCTATCCTACGAGCAGTACTTC; CDR3: CASSLGTRTLSYEQYF
size: NA; J: TRBJ2-4; D: TRBD2; V: TRBV6-1; DNA: TGTGCCAGCAGTGAAGGGGTACTAGCGGGGCTGTGGGACATTCAGTACTTC; CDR3: CASSEGVLAGLWDIQYF
size: NA; J: TRBJ1-1; D: NA; V: TRBV11-2; DNA: TGTGCCAGCAGGTCCGTACAGGGAGGGAACACTGAAGCTTTCTTT; CDR3: CASRSVQGGNTEAFF
size: once; J: TRBJ1-3; D: TRBD1; V: TRBV4-1; DNA: TGCGCCAGCAGCCAAGCCCGGGGACAGGGGGTCTCTGGAAACACCATATATTTT; CDR3: CASSQARGQGVSGNTIYF
size: NA; J: TRBJ2-2; D: NA; V: TRBV4-1; DNA: TGCGCCAGCAGCCAAGATACATCAGGCGCGAACACCGGGGAGCTGTTTTTT; CDR3: CASSQDTSGANTGELFF
size: NA; J: TRBJ2-3; D: NA; V: TRBV7-7; DNA: TGTGCCAGCAGCTTAGAAACAGGTGCAGATACGCAGTATTTT; CDR3: CASSLETGADTQYF
size: NA; J: TRBJ2-7; D: NA; V: TRBV7-2; DNA: TGTGCCAGCAGTTCAGGAGGGGGAGGTGGGTACGAGCAGTACTTC; CDR3: CASSSGGGGGYEQYF
size: once; J: TRBJ2-7; D: NA; V: TRBV28; DNA: TGTGCCAGCAGTTTAGAAGACACCGGAGGCTCCTACGAGCAGTACTTC; CDR3: CASSLEDTGGSYEQYF
size: NA; J: TRBJ2-5; D: NA; V: TRBV7-2; DNA: TGTGCCAGCAGCTTAGATCGGGGTTTTCAAGAGACCCAGTACTTC; CDR3: CASSLDRGFQETQYF
size: NA; J: TRBJ1-6; D: TRBD1; V: TRBV27; DNA: TGTGCCAGCAGTTTAAATCCAGGGGGTCCCATCCACTTT; CDR3: CASSLNPGGPIHF
size: few; J: TRBJ1-1; D: NA; V: TRBV18; DNA: TGTGCCAGCTCACCAAGGGTAACTGAAGCTTTCTTT; CDR3: CASSPRVTEAFF
size: NA; J: TRBJ2-5; D: NA; V: TRBV5-1; DNA: TGCGCCAGCAAGAGGGAACCGACGTTACAAGAGACCCAGTACTTC; CDR3: CASKREPTLQETQYF
size: NA; J: TRBJ2-5; D: NA; V: TRBV18; DNA: TGTGCCAGCTCACAAAGGGAGACCCAGTACTTC; CDR3: CASSQRETQYF
size: NA; J: TRBJ1-1; D: NA; V: TRBV11-2; DNA: TGTGCCAGCAGCTTGGGAAAACGACTTTTGAACACTGAAGCTTTCTTT; CDR3: CASSLGKRLLNTEAFF
size: once; J: TRBJ2-1; D: TRBD1; V: TRBV5-1; DNA: TGCGCCAGCAGCTTGAATGGGGACAGGGTGACCAATGAGCAGTTCTTC; CDR3: CASSLNGDRVTNEQFF
size: NA; J: TRBJ1-4; D: NA; V: TRBV6-1; DNA: TGTGCCAGCAGGGAGGACGGTGCAACTAATGAAAAACTGTTTTTT; CDR3: CASREDGATNEKLFF
size: NA; J: TRBJ2-7; D: NA; V: TRBV6-5; DNA: TGTGCCACCATTAGCGGGACAGGGTATCACGAGCAGTACTTC; CDR3: CATISGTGYHEQYF
size: NA; J: TRBJ1-2; D: TRBD1; V: TRBV6-5; DNA: TGTGCCAGCAGTAGTACTGGACAGGGTGACTATGGCTACGCCTTC; CDR3: CASSSTGQGDYGYAF
size: NA; J: TRBJ2-3; D: NA; V: TRBV10-1; DNA: TGCGCCAGCAGTGAGAGGCGGGGAGGAACAGATACGCAGTATTTT; CDR3: CASSERRGGTDTQYF
size: NA; J: TRBJ1-2; D: NA; V: TRBV6-1; DNA: TGTGCCAGCAGTGAAGGGAGATCCTATGGCTACACCTTC; CDR3: CASSEGRSYGYTF
size: NA; J: TRBJ1-5; D: NA; V: TRBV12-5; DNA: TGTGCTAGTGGTTTGAATCTAGACGGGACCCAGAGGCCCCAGCATTTT; CDR3: CASGLNLDGTQRPQHF
size: NA; J: TRBJ1-1; D: NA; V: TRBV11-2; DNA: TGTGCCAGCAGCTTACGGCGATATAGTGACACTGAAGCTTTCTTT; CDR3: CASSLRRYSDTEAFF
size: NA; J: TRBJ2-3; D: NA; V: TRBV7-2; DNA: TGTGCCAGCAGCTTATGGGTGGCAGCCAGCACAGATACGCAGTATTTT; CDR3: CASSLWVAASTDTQYF
size: NA; J: TRBJ1-5; D: NA; V: TRBV18; DNA: TGTGCCAGCTCACGTCAGGGCGGAACAGGGAATCAGCCCCAGCATTTT; CDR3: CASSRQGGTGNQPQHF
size: once; J: TRBJ1-1; D: NA; V: TRBV2; DNA: TGTGCCAGCAGTGAGGTCCAGGGGCTGGGTAACACTGAAGCTTTCTTT; CDR3: CASSEVQGLGNTEAFF
size: few; J: TRBJ1-2; D: NA; V: TRBV5-4; DNA: TGTGCCAGCAGCTTGCCCGAGTTAAGCGGCTACACCTTC; CDR3: CASSLPELSGYTF